The 27 T cell receptor beta chains below were found in one sample sequenced in a study of T-cell reconstitution after alpha-beta-depleted transplantation in children. Unique molecular identifiers were used in preparing the TCRbeta library. TCRdb fed the PCR reads into MiXCR, producing one record per CDR3 protein. The data hold about 1,000,000 distinct CDR3 sequences, with about 30% observed a single time. The source was PBMCs, mostly from graft donor cells, collected 360 days after TCRalphabeta/CD19-depleted stem cell transplant. The receptors shown here come from a boy under two years old who had a stem cell transplant for SCID, so the T cells may come from the graft donor.

The V and J genes are TRBV4-1 and TRBJ1-1; no firm D call. Germline CDR1 MGHRA, CDR2 YSYEKL. Trimming cost V 4 bases and J 6 bases, with 15 bases left between them. This CDR3 contains 14 residues. The CDR3 here is CASSRPPGNAEAFF. The CDR3 DNA is TGCGCCAGCAGCCGGCCCCCTGGCAACGCTGAAGCTTTCTTT.

Comment on this clonotype: A much larger clone lies one base from this, so it may be a read error. The rearrangement uses TRBV5-1 and TRBJ2-1; 7 bases map to TRBD2. Germline values: CDR1 SGHRS, CDR2 YFSETQ. The junction had 8 bases not matched to a gene; V was cut back by 6 bases and J by 2 bases. CDR3 size: 15 residues. As DNA, the CDR3 is TGCGCCAGCAAGTCCTTTGCGGGGGCCTACAATGAGCAGTTCTTC. Its protein product is CASKSFAGAYNEQFF.

About this clonotype itself: It may be a read error: a sequence one base away is much more abundant. The chain has TRBV6-5 and TRBJ2-5; D is ambiguous. V was shortened by 0 bases and J by 5 bases, with 4 bases between the two germline ends. Germline-derived CDR1 and CDR2 are MNHEY and SVGAGI. The CDR3 is made up of 12 amino acids. Here the CDR3 DNA reads TGTGCCAGCAGTTACTCGATGGAGACCCAGTACTTC. It yields the protein CASSYSMETQYF.

This clonotype was detected a few times. The rearrangement joins TRBV27 to TRBJ2-1, with D perhaps being TRBD1 or TRBD2 (5 bases each). The length of the CDR3 is 15 residues. Trimming removed 6 bases from V and 3 bases from J, with 15 bases in between. Germline V lookup: CDR1 MNHEY, CDR2 SMNVEV (reference sequence). CDR3: CASRPGPGDYNEQFF. The CDR3 nucleotides are TGTGCCAGCAGACCAGGGCCCGGGGACTACAATGAGCAGTTCTTC.

CDR3 protein: CASSLVMGATDTQYF. For the CDR3, the DNA is TGCGCCAGCAGCTTGGTAATGGGGGCCACAGATACGCAGTATTTT. The chain recombines TRBV5-1 with TRBJ2-3; D may be TRBD1 (6 bases). This CDR3 has 15 amino acids. Germline-derived CDR1 and CDR2 are SGHRS and YFSETQ. Trimming took 0 bases from V and 2 from J, leaving 10 bases between them.

The chain joins TRBV4-3 to TRBJ1-1, with 8 positions matching TRBD1. The CDR3 spans 16 residues. Germline CDR1 and CDR2: LGHNA and YSLEER. V lost 1 base to trimming and J lost 5 bases; unmatched junction nucleotides: 9. In DNA form, the CDR3 reads TGCGCCAGCAGCCAAGGGACAGGGTACAAGCGGACTGAAGCTTTCTTT. Amino acid sequence: CASSQGTGYKRTEAFF.

This clonotype turned up a few times. The chain is built from TRBV20-1 and TRBJ2-3; D may be TRBD1 or TRBD2 (5 bases each). The germline gives CDR1 DFQATT, CDR2 SNEGSKA (reference sequence). There are 12 residues in the CDR3. V lost 5 bases and J 6 bases, leaving 12 bases between the germline ends. The CDR3 DNA is TGCAGTGCTGTCCGGGACGCCGATACGCAGTATTTT. Translation gives CSAVRDADTQYF.

This clonotype was picked up a small number of times. This chain links TRBV28 with TRBJ2-3; 9 bases align to TRBD2. Unmatched junction bases numbered 10, after V lost 3 bases and J lost 9 bases. The CDR3 is 15 amino acids. Germline CDR1 is MDHEN and CDR2 is SYDVKM. The CDR3 region is CASSFGGGALYTQYF. The CDR3, as DNA: TGTGCCAGCAGTTTCGGCGGGGGGGCCTTGTACACGCAGTATTTT.

The chain combines TRBV24-1 with TRBJ2-1; possibly TRBD1 or TRBD2 for D (6 bases each). The CDR3 contains 13 residues. The V gene lost 6 bases and the J gene lost 5 bases, with 10 bases spanning the gap. The germline V gene has CDR1 KGHDR and CDR2 SFDVKD. CDR3 region: CATSPGAHNEQFF. The DNA of the CDR3 is TGTGCCACCAGTCCGGGGGCCCACAATGAGCAGTTCTTC.

On this clonotype itself: An end of the junction differs from the germline gene, which may be a read error. V is TRBV29-1 and J is TRBJ2-7; 7 bases agree with TRBD2. The CDR3 has 15 residues. CDR1 is SQVTM and CDR2 is ANQGSEA in the germline V gene. CDR3 protein: CSVVLGGGLRNEQHF. The CDR3, as DNA: TGCAGCGTTGTCCTTGGCGGGGGTCTAAGGAACGAGCAGCACTTC.

CDR3 sequence (DNA): TGTGCCAGCAAGAGGACAATCGATGAAGCTTTCTTT. Translating it yields CASKRTIDEAFF. This chain connects TRBV12-3 or TRBV12-4 to TRBJ1-1, with D maybe TRBD1 (5 bases). V shed 7 bases and J shed 7 bases, with 13 bases lying between them. The CDR3 is made up of 12 amino acids.

J is TRBJ2-1 and V is TRBV10-1; the match to TRBD1 covers 8 bases. Germline V gene data show CDR1 as WNHNN and CDR2 as SYGVQD (reference sequence). The CDR3 runs to 15 residues. V dropped 8 bases and J dropped 2; count of bases not matched to a gene: 8. The chain's CDR3 is CASSRGTGTYNEQFF. CDR3 bases: TGCGCCAGCTCCCGAGGGACAGGCACCTACAATGAGCAGTTCTTC.

In this sample, this clonotype turned up a few times. The chain employs TRBV4-1 and TRBJ1-1; D not resolved. The CDR3 totals 16 residues. Trimming pared 1 base from V and 4 bases from J, leaving 16 bases between. From germline, CDR1 is MGHRA and CDR2 YSYEKL. The CDR3 region is CASSQVANPRATEAFF. CDR3 nucleotide sequence: TGCGCCAGCAGCCAAGTCGCTAATCCGAGGGCCACTGAAGCTTTCTTT.

This clonotype was counted between two and nine times. This chain links TRBV7-8 with TRBJ2-7; 9 positions agree with TRBD1. The germline V gene encodes CDR1 SGHVS and CDR2 FQNEAQ. The V gene end was trimmed by 4 bases and the J gene end by 5 bases; junction bases not matched to a gene: 18. This CDR3 has 18 residues. The CDR3 region is CASSSSPASGTGNNEQYF. CDR3 nucleotide sequence: TGTGCCAGCAGCTCATCCCCCGCCTCCGGGACAGGGAACAACGAGCAGTACTTC.

This clonotype was recorded a few times. The chain carries TRBV5-1 and TRBJ2-7; 11 nucleotides line up with TRBD1. The CDR3 totals 15 residues. In germline, CDR1 is SGHRS, CDR2 YFSETQ. The V gene end was trimmed by 4 bases and the J gene end by 9 bases; junction bases not matched to a gene: 12. In DNA form, the CDR3 reads TGCGCCAGCAGCCCAAACGGACAGGGGGCGCCGGGGCAGTACTTC. Translation: CASSPNGQGAPGQYF.

This clonotype has more than one count but fewer than ten. The chain recombines TRBV27 with TRBJ2-3; 12 nucleotides line up with TRBD2. Germline trimming cut 2 bases from V and 2 bases from J; bases unmatched to any gene: 8. The CDR3 consists of 18 residues. Per germline, CDR1 MNHEY and CDR2 SMNVEV (reference sequence). The CDR3 loop is CASSLIPRLAGATDTQYF. CDR3 bases: TGTGCCAGCAGTTTAATTCCCCGACTAGCGGGGGCCACAGATACGCAGTATTTT.

The chain couples TRBV11-2 to TRBJ2-7; D not certain. V was shortened by 4 bases and J by 0 bases, with 10 bases between the two germline ends. Germline V gives CDR1 SGHAT, CDR2 FQNNGV. The CDR3 extends over 14 amino acids. The DNA for the CDR3 is TGTGCCAGCAGCTCACCCAAGAGCTCCTACGAGCAGTACTTC. It yields the protein CASSSPKSSYEQYF.

This clonotype occurred a few times. The chain carries TRBV5-1 and TRBJ2-7, with a possible D match to TRBD1 (6 bases). The CDR3 runs to 14 residues. Germline CDR1 and CDR2: SGHRS and YFSETQ. Trimming removed 0 bases from V and 2 bases from J, with 9 bases in between. The CDR3 region has the DNA TGCGCCAGCAGCTTGGGGGACAAGCCCTACGAGCAGTACTTC. It translates to CASSLGDKPYEQYF.

In its sample, this clonotype was seen a few times. The chain links TRBV25-1 to TRBJ1-4, with 11 nucleotides matching TRBD1. The V gene's germline CDR1 is MGHDK and CDR2 SYGVNS. The CDR3 totals 14 residues. After removal of 6 bases from V and 7 bases from J, the junction contained 4 bases not matched to a gene. CDR3 DNA sequence: TGTGCCAGCAGAGGGGGACAGGGGGGTGAAAAACTGTTTTTT. Protein sequence: CASRGGQGGEKLFF. Drawing the rest from reference TRBV25-1 and TRBJ1-4, the complete variable domain is EADIYQTPRYLVIGTGKKITLECSQTMGHDKMYWYQQDPGMELHLIHYSYGVNSTEKGDLSSESTVSRIRTEHFPLTLESARPSHTSQYLCASRGGQGGEKLFFGSGTQLSVL.

This sequence joins TRBV27 and TRBJ2-3; TRBD2 aligns across 8 bases. CDR3 length: 14 residues. Germline-derived CDR1 and CDR2 are MNHEY and SMNVEV (reference sequence). Trimming took 2 bases from V and 6 from J; bases not matched to a gene: 4. CDR3 bases: TGTGCCAGCAGTTTACAAGCGGGGGCCGATACGCAGTATTTT. Translation gives CASSLQAGADTQYF.

V usage is TRBV10-3 and J usage is TRBJ2-5; 10 bases match TRBD2. CDR3 length: 14 amino acids. Germline CDR1 reads ENHRY; CDR2 reads SYGVKD. The junction had 8 bases not matched to a gene; V was cut back by 10 bases and J by 3 bases. The CDR3 protein is CATLAGGSEETQYF. Here the CDR3 DNA reads TGTGCCACGTTAGCGGGGGGCTCGGAAGAGACCCAGTACTTC.

The rearrangement joins TRBV6-1 to TRBJ1-2, with D hard to call. The CDR3 is 16 amino acids. The germline V gene has CDR1 MNHNS and CDR2 SASEGT. V was trimmed by 6 bases and J by 3 bases, leaving 20 bases between them. The DNA of the CDR3 is TGTGCCAGCAGCCCCCCCTTTGGTGGGGTGGACTATGGCTACACCTTC. Its protein is CASSPPFGGVDYGYTF.

The chain couples TRBV20-1 to TRBJ2-1; 10 bases match TRBD2. This CDR3 has 15 amino acids. The junction had 13 bases not matched to a gene; V was cut back by 6 bases and J by 8 bases. Per germline, CDR1 DFQATT and CDR2 SNEGSKA (reference sequence). CDR3 nucleotides: TGCAGTGCCCAGGGAGCGGGGGGGCTGGCGGATGAGCAGTTCTTC. Its protein is CSAQGAGGLADEQFF.

This clonotype was observed a few times. The chain uses TRBV7-9 and TRBJ2-2; D is perhaps TRBD2 (7 bases). Trimming took off 5 bases at V and 3 bases at J, with 13 bases between the two ends. CDR1 is SEHNR and CDR2 is FQNEAQ in the germline V gene (reference sequence). CDR3 length equals 15 residues. In DNA, the CDR3 is TGTGCCAGCAGCACGAAGGGGGGGGACACCGGGGAGCTGTTTTTT. Its protein product is CASSTKGGDTGELFF. Variable domain in full (rest from reference TRBV7-9 and TRBJ2-2): DTGVSQNPRHKITKRGQNVTFRCDPISEHNRLYWYRQTLGQGPEFLTYFQNEAQLEKSRLLSDRFSAERPKGSFSTLEIQRTEQGDSAMYLCASSTKGGDTGELFFGEGSRLTVL.

This rearrangement joins TRBV7-9 to TRBJ1-5, with unresolved D. The CDR3 length is 15 residues. V gave up 3 bases and J gave up 3 bases, with 12 bases separating them. The germline V gene has CDR1 SEHNR and CDR2 FQNEAQ (reference sequence). CDR3 nucleotide sequence: TGTGCCAGCAGCTTGGATTGGACGGCCAATCAGCCCCAGCATTTT. Its protein product is CASSLDWTANQPQHF.

The chain is built from TRBV5-1 and TRBJ2-7; no clear D. CDR3 length equals 12 residues. V was cut by 5 bases and J by 2 bases, with 8 bases left in between. Germline assignment: CDR1 SGHRS and CDR2 YFSETQ. Here the CDR3 reads CASRPDTYEQYF. The DNA for the CDR3 is TGCGCCAGCAGGCCCGATACCTACGAGCAGTACTTC.

This rearrangement joins TRBV4-3 to TRBJ2-7; TRBD1 matches 12 bases. CDR3 length: 15 residues. CDR1 and CDR2 from the germline V gene are LGHNA and YSLEER. J gave up 5 bases and V 3 bases, and 5 bases lay outside the gene matches. The CDR3 sequence is CASSHGTGGADEQYF. CDR3 DNA: TGCGCCAGCAGCCACGGGACAGGGGGCGCAGACGAGCAGTACTTC.